Below, 9 T cell receptor beta chains from the same sample are listed, as sequenced in a study of blood T cells in healthy people across ages. Combining a sample-barcoded 5' primer with a J-beta primer mix, a second PCR ran for about 7 to 11 cycles. MiXCR, run by TCRdb on the 5' RACE reads, gives a single entry per CDR3 protein. In the table there are 800,000 to 1,000,000 distinct CDR3 sequences, approximately 49% of which are singletons. Material: blood. The source is a man aged 30 to 39 in good health.

This clonotype was seen repeatedly, ten times or more. This chain links TRBV7-2 with TRBJ2-7, with 7 bases fitting TRBD1. Germline assignment: CDR1 SGHTA and CDR2 FQGNSA. After removal of 6 bases from V and 0 bases from J, the junction contained 5 bases not matched to a gene. There are 14 residues in the CDR3. The CDR3 sequence is CASSLTGSSYEQYF. CDR3 nucleotide sequence: TGTGCCAGCAGTTTGACAGGGAGCTCCTACGAGCAGTACTTC.

The table lists this clonotype with a few counts. The V gene is TRBV5-1, the J gene TRBJ2-3, with 7 nucleotides matching TRBD2. Germline CDR1 reads SGHRS; CDR2 reads YFSETQ. V shed 4 bases, J shed 4 bases, and the junction held 9 bases outside the gene matches. CDR3 length: 15 residues. The CDR3: CASSGGTTTSDTQYF. CDR3 in DNA: TGCGCCAGCAGCGGTGGGACTACCACGTCAGATACGCAGTATTTT.

V gene TRBV12-3 or TRBV12-4 combines with J gene TRBJ2-4, with TRBD1 identical over 8 bases. The better agreement between TRBJ2-7 and the DNA end casts doubt on the J call. The CDR3 length is 15 residues. CDR3 loop: CASSPQGVVLDEQYF. CDR3 nucleotide sequence: TGTGCCAGCAGCCCACAGGGGGTGGTTCTGGACGAGCAGTACTTC.

The sample holds one count of this clonotype. The gene calls are TRBV4-1 and TRBJ2-1; no reliable D call. Trimming pared 1 base from V and 4 bases from J, leaving 11 bases between. The germline CDR1 and CDR2 sequences are MGHRA and YSYEKL. CDR3 length: 15 residues. This chain's CDR3 is CASSQGVQEYNEQFF. CDR3 nucleotides: TGCGCCAGCAGCCAAGGGGTTCAGGAGTACAATGAGCAGTTCTTC.

This chain joins TRBV18 and TRBJ2-4; D remains ambiguous. Germline CDR1 reads KGHSH; CDR2 reads LQKENI. The V end lost 0 bases, the J end lost 13 bases, and 19 bases lay between the germline ends. CDR3 length: 15 amino acids. The CDR3 DNA follows: TGTGCCAGCTCACCACCTACGGGCGCCCACAATGAGCAGTACTTC. This codes for CASSPPTGAHNEQYF. Using reference TRBV18 and TRBJ2-4 for the parts outside the CDR3, the full variable domain is NAGVMQNPRHLVRRRGQEARLRCSPMKGHSHVYWYRQLPEEGLKFMVYLQKENIIDESGMPKERFSAEFPKEGPSILRIQQVVRGDSAAYFCASSPPTGAHNEQYFGAGTRLSVL.

The chain couples TRBV29-1 to TRBJ1-4; TRBD1 matches at 7 bases. The CDR3 contains 15 residues. The germline V gene encodes CDR1 SQVTM and CDR2 ANQGSEA. Trimming removed 5 bases from V and 2 bases from J; junction bases left unmatched: 8. The CDR3, as DNA: TGCAGCGTTATAGACCCCAGGGGGACTAATGAAAAACTGTTTTTT. This gives the protein CSVIDPRGTNEKLFF.

This chain joins TRBV5-1 and TRBJ2-5; TRBD1 matches at 7 bases. Germline CDR1 SGHRS, CDR2 YFSETQ. Trimming cost V 3 bases and J 2 bases; bases outside gene matches: 10. The CDR3 extends over 16 amino acids. CDR3: CASSSPLDRDQETQYF. The CDR3 DNA is TGCGCCAGCAGCTCCCCCCTCGACAGGGATCAAGAGACCCAGTACTTC.

The genes are TRBV5-6 and TRBJ1-5; maybe TRBD1 (5 bases). Germline CDR1 reads SGHDT; CDR2 reads YYEEEE. V lost 3 bases, J lost 0 bases, and 10 bases lay in between. The CDR3 is made up of 15 amino acids. CDR3 protein: CASSWGSYSNQPQHF. DNA for the CDR3: TGTGCCAGCAGCTGGGGGAGTTATAGCAATCAGCCCCAGCATTTT.

Note on this clonotype: Given a much more abundant clone one base away, this may be a read error. For the CDR3, the DNA is TGTGCCAGCAGTGAGACGGGCCGGAACATTCAGTACTTC. This encodes CASSETGRNIQYF. The V and J genes are TRBV6-1 and TRBJ2-4, with D hard to call. Germline V lookup: CDR1 MNHNS, CDR2 SASEGT. The CDR3 consists of 13 residues. Trimming took 3 bases from V and 7 from J, leaving 10 bases between them.